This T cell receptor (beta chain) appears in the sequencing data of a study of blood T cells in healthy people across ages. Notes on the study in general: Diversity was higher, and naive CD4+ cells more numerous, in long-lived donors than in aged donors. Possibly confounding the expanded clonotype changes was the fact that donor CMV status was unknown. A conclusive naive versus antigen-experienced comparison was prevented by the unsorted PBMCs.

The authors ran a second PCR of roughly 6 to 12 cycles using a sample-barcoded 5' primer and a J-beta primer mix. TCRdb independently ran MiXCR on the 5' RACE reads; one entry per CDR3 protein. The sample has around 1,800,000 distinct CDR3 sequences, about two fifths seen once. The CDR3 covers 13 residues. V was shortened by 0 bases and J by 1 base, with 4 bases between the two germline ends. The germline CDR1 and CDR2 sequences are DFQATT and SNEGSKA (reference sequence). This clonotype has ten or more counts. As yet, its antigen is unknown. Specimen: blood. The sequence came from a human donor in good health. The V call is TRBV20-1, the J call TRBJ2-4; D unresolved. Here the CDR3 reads CSARDVAKNIQYF. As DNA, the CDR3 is TGCAGTGCTAGAGATGTGGCCAAAAACATTCAGTACTTC.